Presented here are 10 T cell receptor beta chains from one specimen sequenced in a study of Ad26.COV2.S vaccination and SARS-CoV-2 variants. TCRdb's copy holds only in-frame clones and misses some; the assay was immunoSEQ multiplex PCR. The profile shows about 380,000 clones, 83% of them singletons. Treatment specified: approximately 18 received Ad26.COV2.S at low or high dose, single or two shots; several received placebo; per-sample allocation not given. Specimens were obtained on day 63 following the first vaccine or placebo injection. The sequences come from peripheral blood, collected in a trial of Ad26.COV2.S vaccine versus placebo. All receptors come from a person aged 18-60 years who received the Ad26.COV2.S COVID-19 vaccine or a placebo.

V and J are TRBV10-3 and TRBJ1-2; D not certain. V lost 8 bases, J lost 4 bases, and 14 bases lay in between. Germline CDR1 ENHRY, CDR2 SYGVKD. The CDR3 runs 13 residues. The CDR3 DNA is TGTGCCATCCCTCGGCGGGCGGGCTATGGCTACACCTTC. This gives the protein CAIPRRAGYGYTF.

The rearrangement joins TRBV4-2 to TRBJ2-7; D possibly corresponds to TRBD2 (6 bases). CDR3 length equals 16 residues. The V end lost 1 base, the J end lost 0 bases, and 13 bases lay between the germline ends. Germline loops: CDR1 LGHNA, CDR2 YNFKEQ. The CDR3 spells CASSQVEGPSSYEQYF. The CDR3 region has the DNA TGTGCCAGCAGCCAAGTGGAGGGGCCAAGCTCCTACGAGCAGTACTTC.

V is TRBV2 and J is TRBJ1-3; the match to TRBD1 covers 7 bases. Looked up from germline, CDR1 is SNHLY and CDR2 is FYNNEI. Unmatched junction bases numbered 6, after V lost 9 bases and J lost 4 bases. The CDR3 is 13 residues long. Written as DNA, the CDR3 is TGTGCCAGTTTCGGGACAGACGGAAACACCATATATTTT. Protein: CASFGTDGNTIYF.

The chain links TRBV7-9 to TRBJ2-7; D may be TRBD1 or TRBD2 (5 bases each). The CDR3 extends over 14 amino acids. Trimming pared 5 bases from V and 3 bases from J, leaving 14 bases between. Per the germline V gene, CDR1 is SEHNR and CDR2 is FQNEAQ (reference sequence). CDR3 DNA: TGTGCCAGCAGCCACCTTGGGACCAGCTACGAGCAGTACTTC. Its translation: CASSHLGTSYEQYF.

This chain connects TRBV7-6 to TRBJ2-3; the D gene is possibly TRBD1 (5 bases). Germline loops: CDR1 SGHVS, CDR2 FNYEAQ. The length of the CDR3 is 11 residues. The CDR3 nucleotides are TGTGGGGCAGGGCAGGCAGATACGCAGTATTTT. It encodes CGAGQADTQYF.

The rearrangement joins TRBV9 to TRBJ2-5, with a possible D match to TRBD1 (5 bases). This CDR3 is 14 amino acids long. The germline V and J ends were trimmed by 3 bases and 1 base, with 10 bases remaining between them. In germline, CDR1 is SGDLS, CDR2 YYNGEE. CDR3 protein: CASSAGHLQETQYF. The CDR3 DNA reads TGTGCCAGCAGCGCAGGACACCTCCAAGAGACCCAGTACTTC.

V is TRBV5-5 and J is TRBJ1-1; no firm D call. Trimming pared 2 bases from V and 4 bases from J, leaving 9 bases between. The CDR3 is made up of 13 amino acids. Germline CDR1 reads SGHKS; CDR2 reads YYEKEE (reference sequence). The CDR3 region has the DNA TGTGCCAGCAGCTTTAAGGGAGGCACTGAAGCTTTCTTT. Translation: CASSFKGGTEAFF.

Remarks on this clone: Different DNA sequences within this sample yield the same CDR3. The chain uses TRBV7-6 and TRBJ2-5; 15 bases line up with TRBD2. The germline gives CDR1 SGHVS, CDR2 FNYEAQ. Trimming took 5 bases from V and 2 from J; bases not matched to a gene: 6. CDR3 size: 17 residues. In DNA form, the CDR3 reads TGTGCCAGCAGCCCGGGACTAGCGGGAGGTCTTCAAGAGACCCAGTACTTC. Its translation: CASSPGLAGGLQETQYF.

V is TRBV28 and J is TRBJ2-7; 8 nucleotides align to TRBD1. The J segment lost 3 bases and the V segment lost 6 bases, leaving 7 bases of the junction unmatched. Germline CDR1 MDHEN, CDR2 SYDVKM. This CDR3 region has 14 residues. CDR3 sequence (DNA): TGTGCCAGCAGGGGGCAGGGGGCGTACTACGAGCAGTACTTC. This sequence encodes CASRGQGAYYEQYF.

The chain recombines TRBV27 with TRBJ2-3; 8 positions match TRBD2. CDR1 MNHEY and CDR2 SMNVEV come from the germline V gene (reference sequence). The trim removed 4 bases at V and 0 bases at J, leaving 9 bases unmatched. The CDR3 consists of 17 residues. The CDR3 nucleotides are TGTGCCAGCAGTTCCCTAAGCGGGAGAGCTAGCACAGATACGCAGTATTTT. Protein product: CASSSLSGRASTDTQYF.